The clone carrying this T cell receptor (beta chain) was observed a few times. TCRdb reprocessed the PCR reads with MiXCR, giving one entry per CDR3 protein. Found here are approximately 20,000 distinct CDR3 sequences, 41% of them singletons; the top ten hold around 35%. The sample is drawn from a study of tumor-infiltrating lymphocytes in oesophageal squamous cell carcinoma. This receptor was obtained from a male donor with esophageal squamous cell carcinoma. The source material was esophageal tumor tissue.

The CDR3 coding sequence is TGCAGTGCTAGAGCGGGACGACACCCAATGGAGACCCAGTACTTC. Protein sequence: CSARAGRHPMETQYF. The gene calls are TRBV20-1 and TRBJ2-3; D possibly matches TRBD1 or TRBD2 (5 bases each). The DNA matches TRBJ2-5 better at its end, which makes the J call doubtful. Germline assignment: CDR1 DFQATT and CDR2 SNEGSKA (reference sequence). CDR3 size: 15 residues.